Each of the 13 T cell receptor beta chains below was sequenced from the same sample in a study of T cell changes during pregnancy in multiple sclerosis. Here immunoSEQ multiplex PCR was the method, and the copy in TCRdb shows in-frame clones only, minus some. The sample includes over 45,000 clones, about 91% of them seen just once. Here the sequenced sample was CD4+ T cells from peripheral blood mononuclear cells, taken in the second trimester of pregnancy. These receptors originate from a female donor with multiple sclerosis, enrolled in a pregnancy study.

The sample holds one count of this clone. This chain uses TRBV5-1 with TRBJ1-1; D may be TRBD1 (5 bases). Germline V gene lookup returns CDR1 SGHRS and CDR2 YFSETQ. V dropped 0 bases and J dropped 0 bases, with 9 bases sitting between them. The CDR3 sequence is 15 residues long. This chain's CDR3 is CASSLDRPLNTEAFF. The CDR3 DNA is TGCGCCAGCAGCTTGGACAGGCCTCTGAACACTGAAGCTTTCTTT.

The V and J genes are TRBV18 and TRBJ1-3; weak D call: TRBD1 (6 bases). The V end was cut by 3 bases, the J end by 4 bases, with 10 bases between. Germline V gene data show CDR1 as KGHSH and CDR2 as LQKENI. The CDR3 consists of 14 residues. CDR3 sequence: CASSPNREGNTIYF. The CDR3 nucleotides read TGTGCCAGCTCACCCAACAGGGAAGGAAACACCATATATTTT.

The gene calls are TRBV5-4 and TRBJ2-4; weak D call: TRBD1 (6 bases). The CDR3 consists of 15 residues. V lost 4 bases, J lost 8 bases, and 19 bases lay in between. Germline-derived CDR1 and CDR2 are SGHNT and YYREEE (reference sequence). CDR3 in amino acids: CASSTTLQGTHIQYF. DNA of the CDR3: TGTGCCAGCAGCACAACCTTACAGGGTACCCACATTCAGTACTTC.

This clone was picked up one time. The V call is TRBV5-6, the J call TRBJ1-2; D unresolved. Germline loops: CDR1 SGHDT, CDR2 YYEEEE. V shed 4 bases and J shed 6 bases, with 19 bases lying between them. This CDR3 has 15 residues. CDR3 DNA: TGTGCCAGCAGCCCGGGTTTTCAAATCGGGGATGGCTACACCTTC. Translated: CASSPGFQIGDGYTF.

This clone was seen a single time. The genes are TRBV28 and TRBJ2-7; 10 nucleotides line up with TRBD1. Germline V lookup: CDR1 MDHEN, CDR2 SYDVKM. The CDR3 is 15 residues long. Trimming cost V 2 bases and J 6 bases; bases outside gene matches: 7. The CDR3 bases are TGTGCCAGCAGTTTAGGGGACAGGGGTTTCGGCGAGCAGTACTTC. The encoded protein is CASSLGDRGFGEQYF.

The J gene is TRBJ1-5, the V gene TRBV10-3; 10 positions agree with TRBD1. V was pared by 5 bases and J by 4 bases, with 8 bases of the junction left unmatched. Germline V gene data show CDR1 as ENHRY and CDR2 as SYGVKD. The CDR3 consists of 16 residues. CDR3 amino acids: CAISPGTGDPNQPQHF. CDR3 DNA: TGTGCCATCAGTCCTGGGACAGGGGATCCTAATCAGCCCCAGCATTTT.

The chain carries TRBV9 and TRBJ1-3; D remains ambiguous. The V and J ends lost 4 bases and 1 base respectively, with 9 bases between them. CDR3 length equals 14 residues. Germline V gene sequence: CDR1 SGDLS, CDR2 YYNGEE. CDR3 loop: CASSPSRSGNTIYF. CDR3 DNA: TGTGCCAGCAGCCCTTCGCGGTCTGGAAACACCATATATTTT.

This chain joins TRBV6-1 and TRBJ1-3; no firm D call. Germline CDR1 reads MNHNS; CDR2 reads SASEGT. The CDR3 length is 15 residues. The ends were cut back, 1 base at V and 6 bases at J, with 13 bases in the middle. The CDR3 spells CASSEGRQTTNTIYF. DNA of the CDR3: TGTGCCAGCAGTGAAGGAAGGCAGACAACAAACACCATATATTTT.

The V and J genes are TRBV9 and TRBJ2-5; 8 bases match TRBD2. J lost 1 base, V lost 3 bases, and 5 bases had no gene match. Germline V lookup: CDR1 SGDLS, CDR2 YYNGEE. This CDR3 comprises 15 residues. The CDR3 bases are TGTGCCAGCAGCGCCTACGGACTAGCCCAAGAGACCCAGTACTTC. Its translation is CASSAYGLAQETQYF. Combining the CDR3 with reference TRBV9 and TRBJ2-5 gives the whole variable domain DSGVTQTPKHLITATGQRVTLRCSPRSGDLSVYWYQQSLDQGLQFLIQYYNGEERAKGNILERFSAQQFPDLHSELNLSSLELGDSALYFCASSAYGLAQETQYFGPGTRLLVL.

The V call is TRBV19, the J call TRBJ1-2; D is perhaps TRBD1 (5 bases). Trimming stripped 3 bases from V and 1 base from J, with 12 bases between. Germline CDR1 LNHDA, CDR2 SQIVND (reference sequence). This CDR3 comprises 15 residues. The CDR3 spells CASSMVAGLNYGYTF. The CDR3, as DNA: TGTGCCAGTAGTATGGTTGCAGGGCTTAACTATGGCTACACCTTC.

The chain combines TRBV28 with TRBJ1-5, with D perhaps matching TRBD1 (5 bases). The V gene lost 5 bases and the J gene lost 0 bases, with 14 bases spanning the gap. Germline CDR1 MDHEN, CDR2 SYDVKM. The CDR3 is 16 residues long. In DNA form, the CDR3 reads TGTGCCAGCAGTCTACAGGTTCGCTATAGCAATCAGCCCCAGCATTTT. Translating gives CASSLQVRYSNQPQHF.

The chain uses TRBV19 and TRBJ1-1; TRBD1 matches 10 bases. V trimming: 5 bases; J trimming: 4 bases; junction bases outside the gene matches: 10. The CDR3 spans 16 residues. Germline V gene sequence: CDR1 LNHDA, CDR2 SQIVND (reference sequence). The CDR3 reads CASSPRDRGPVTEAFF. CDR3 DNA: TGTGCCAGTAGTCCCCGGGACAGGGGACCCGTCACTGAAGCTTTCTTT.

This chain connects TRBV10-2 to TRBJ2-5, with 7 bases identical to TRBD1. The CDR3 extends over 14 amino acids. Germline V gives CDR1 WSHSY, CDR2 SAAADI. J lost 5 bases, V lost 4 bases, and 7 bases had no gene match. CDR3 in DNA: TGCGCCAGCAGTGTCGCGACAGGGACCGAGACCCAGTACTTC. Protein sequence: CASSVATGTETQYF.